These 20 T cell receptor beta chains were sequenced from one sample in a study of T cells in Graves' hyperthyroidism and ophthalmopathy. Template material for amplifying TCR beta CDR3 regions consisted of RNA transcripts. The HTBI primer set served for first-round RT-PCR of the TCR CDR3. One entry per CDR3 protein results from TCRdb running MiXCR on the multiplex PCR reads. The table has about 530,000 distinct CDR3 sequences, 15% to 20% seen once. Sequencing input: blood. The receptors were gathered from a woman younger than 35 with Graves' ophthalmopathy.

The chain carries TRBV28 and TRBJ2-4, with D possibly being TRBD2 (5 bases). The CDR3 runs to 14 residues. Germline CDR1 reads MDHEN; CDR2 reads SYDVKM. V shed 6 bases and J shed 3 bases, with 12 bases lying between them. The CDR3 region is CASSAPGDKNIQYF. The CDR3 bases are TGTGCCAGCAGCGCCCCCGGGGACAAAAACATTCAGTACTTC.

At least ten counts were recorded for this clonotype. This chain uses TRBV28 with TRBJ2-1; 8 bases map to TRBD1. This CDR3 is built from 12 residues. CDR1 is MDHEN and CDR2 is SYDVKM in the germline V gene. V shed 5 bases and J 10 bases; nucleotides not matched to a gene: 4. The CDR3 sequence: CASSKGQGEQFF. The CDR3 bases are TGTGCCAGCAGTAAAGGACAGGGAGAGCAGTTCTTC.

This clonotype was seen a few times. DNA of the CDR3: TGTGCCAGCAGTTACACAGGTCCGAGCTCCTACGAGCAGTACTTC. Its translation is CASSYTGPSSYEQYF. This chain uses TRBV6-5 with TRBJ2-7, with TRBD1 as a possible D gene (5 bases). The CDR3 is 15 residues long. The V and J ends lost 2 bases and 0 bases respectively, with 11 bases between them. The germline V gene encodes CDR1 MNHEY and CDR2 SVGAGI.

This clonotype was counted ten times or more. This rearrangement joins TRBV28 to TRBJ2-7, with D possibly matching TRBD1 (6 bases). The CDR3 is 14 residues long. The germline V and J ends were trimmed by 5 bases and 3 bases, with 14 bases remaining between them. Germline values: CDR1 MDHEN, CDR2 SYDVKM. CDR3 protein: CASSTPGQLYEQYF. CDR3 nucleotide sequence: TGTGCCAGCAGTACTCCGGGACAACTCTACGAGCAGTACTTC.

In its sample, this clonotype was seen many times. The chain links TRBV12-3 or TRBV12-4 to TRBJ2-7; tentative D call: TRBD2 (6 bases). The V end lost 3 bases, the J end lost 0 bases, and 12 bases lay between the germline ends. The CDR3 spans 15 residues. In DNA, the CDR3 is TGTGCCAGCAGTTTTGACGGAGGGGTCTCCTACGAGCAGTACTTC. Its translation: CASSFDGGVSYEQYF.

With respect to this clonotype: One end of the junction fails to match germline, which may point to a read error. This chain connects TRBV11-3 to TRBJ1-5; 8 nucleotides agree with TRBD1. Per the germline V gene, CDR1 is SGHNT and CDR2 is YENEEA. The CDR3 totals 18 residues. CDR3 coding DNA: TGTGACAGCAGCTCAGAGTGGCAGGGGGCTCGGAGCAATCAGCCCCAGCATTTT. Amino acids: CDSSSEWQGARSNQPQHF.

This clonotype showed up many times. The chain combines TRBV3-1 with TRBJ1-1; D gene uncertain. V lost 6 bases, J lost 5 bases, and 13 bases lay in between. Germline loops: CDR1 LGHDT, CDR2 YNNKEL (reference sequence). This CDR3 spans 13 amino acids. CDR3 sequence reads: CASSEVVGTEAFF. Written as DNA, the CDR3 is TGTGCCAGCAGTGAAGTAGTAGGGACTGAAGCTTTCTTT.

CDR3 protein: CASSEVLTGGPGDTQYF. The DNA for the CDR3 is TGTGCCAGCAGTGAAGTCTTAACGGGGGGGCCCGGAGATACGCAGTATTTT. The rearrangement links TRBV25-1 to TRBJ2-3; 8 bases match TRBD2. CDR3 size: 17 residues. The junction had 12 bases not matched to a gene; V was cut back by 2 bases and J by 5 bases. Germline CDR1 and CDR2: MGHDK and SYGVNS.

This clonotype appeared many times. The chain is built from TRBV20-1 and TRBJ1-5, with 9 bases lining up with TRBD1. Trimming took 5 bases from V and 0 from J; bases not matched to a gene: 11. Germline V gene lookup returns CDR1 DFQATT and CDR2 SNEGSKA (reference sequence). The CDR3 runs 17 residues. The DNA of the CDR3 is TGCAGTGCTGACGCGGGACAGGGTTTCTATAGCAATCAGCCCCAGCATTTT. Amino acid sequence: CSADAGQGFYSNQPQHF.

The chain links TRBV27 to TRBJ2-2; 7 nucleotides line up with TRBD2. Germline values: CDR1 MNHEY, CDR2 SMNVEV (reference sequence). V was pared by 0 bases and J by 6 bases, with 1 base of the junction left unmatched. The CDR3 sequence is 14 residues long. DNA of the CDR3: TGTGCCAGCAGTTTATCGGGGGGGTCCGGGGAGCTGTTTTTT. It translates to CASSLSGGSGELFF.

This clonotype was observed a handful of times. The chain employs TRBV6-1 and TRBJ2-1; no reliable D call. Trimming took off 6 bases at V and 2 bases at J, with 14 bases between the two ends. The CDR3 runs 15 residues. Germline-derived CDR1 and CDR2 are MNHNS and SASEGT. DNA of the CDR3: TGTGCCAGCAGAATCGAACTTAGTACCTACAATGAGCAGTTCTTC. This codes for CASRIELSTYNEQFF.

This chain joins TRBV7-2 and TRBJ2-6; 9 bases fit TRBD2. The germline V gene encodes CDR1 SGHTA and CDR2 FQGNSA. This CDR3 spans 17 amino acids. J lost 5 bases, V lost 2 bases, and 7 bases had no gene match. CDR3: CASSLLAGGRWANVLTF. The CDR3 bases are TGTGCCAGCAGCTTACTGGCGGGAGGGCGATGGGCCAACGTCCTGACTTTC.

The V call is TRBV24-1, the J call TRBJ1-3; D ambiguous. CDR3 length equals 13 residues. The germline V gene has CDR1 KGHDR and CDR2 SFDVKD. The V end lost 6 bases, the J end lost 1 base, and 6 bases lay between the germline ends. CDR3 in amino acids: CATSLSSGNTIYF. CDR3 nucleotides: TGTGCCACCAGTCTTTCATCTGGAAACACCATATATTTT.

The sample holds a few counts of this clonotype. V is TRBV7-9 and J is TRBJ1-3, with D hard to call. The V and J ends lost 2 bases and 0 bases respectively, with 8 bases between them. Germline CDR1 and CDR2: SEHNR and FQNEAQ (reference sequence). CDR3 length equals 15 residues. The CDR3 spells CASSLRAVSGNTIYF. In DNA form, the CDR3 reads TGTGCCAGCAGCTTAAGGGCAGTCTCTGGAAACACCATATATTTT.

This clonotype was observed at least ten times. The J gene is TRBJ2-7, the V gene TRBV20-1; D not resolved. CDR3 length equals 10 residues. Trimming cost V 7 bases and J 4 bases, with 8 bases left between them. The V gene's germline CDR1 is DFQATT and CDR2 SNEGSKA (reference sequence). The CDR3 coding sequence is TGCAGTGTCCCCGGGTACGAGCAGTACTTC. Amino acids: CSVPGYEQYF.

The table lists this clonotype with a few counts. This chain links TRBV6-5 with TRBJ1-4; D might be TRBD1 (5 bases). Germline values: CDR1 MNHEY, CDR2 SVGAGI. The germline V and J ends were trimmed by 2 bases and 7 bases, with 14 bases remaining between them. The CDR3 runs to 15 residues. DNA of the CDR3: TGTGCCAGCAGTTACCAGGGACCGCCGCCTGAAAAACTGTTTTTT. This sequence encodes CASSYQGPPPEKLFF.

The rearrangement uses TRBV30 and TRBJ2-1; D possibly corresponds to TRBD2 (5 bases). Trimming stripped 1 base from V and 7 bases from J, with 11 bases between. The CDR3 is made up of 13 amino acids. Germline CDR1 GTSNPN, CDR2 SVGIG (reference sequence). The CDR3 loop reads CAWSDGAVNEQFF. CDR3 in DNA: TGTGCCTGGAGTGATGGAGCGGTTAATGAGCAGTTCTTC.

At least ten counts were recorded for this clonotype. CDR3 sequence reads: CASSYPGQSGETQYF. The DNA of the CDR3 is TGTGCCAGCAGTTACCCCGGACAGTCGGGGGAGACCCAGTACTTC. This sequence joins TRBV6-5 and TRBJ2-5, with D perhaps TRBD1 (6 bases). The CDR3 has 15 amino acids. The V and J ends lost 2 bases and 5 bases respectively, with 15 bases between them. The germline gives CDR1 MNHEY, CDR2 SVGAGI.

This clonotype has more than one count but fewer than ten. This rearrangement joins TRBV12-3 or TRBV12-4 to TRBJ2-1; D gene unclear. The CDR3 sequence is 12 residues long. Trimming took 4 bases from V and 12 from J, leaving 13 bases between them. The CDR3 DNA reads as TGTGCCAGCAGTTCCTTTCAGAGCCCGCAGTTCTTC. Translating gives CASSSFQSPQFF.

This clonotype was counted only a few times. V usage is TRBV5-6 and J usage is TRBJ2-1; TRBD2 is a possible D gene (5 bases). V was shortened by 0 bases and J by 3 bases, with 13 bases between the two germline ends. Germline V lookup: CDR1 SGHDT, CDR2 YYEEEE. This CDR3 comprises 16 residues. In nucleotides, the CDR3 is TGTGCCAGCAGCTTGGAGCGGTTCCCTATCTACAATGAGCAGTTCTTC. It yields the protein CASSLERFPIYNEQFF. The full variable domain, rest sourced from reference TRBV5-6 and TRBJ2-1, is DAGVTQSPTHLIKTRGQQVTLRCSPKSGHDTVSWYQQALGQGPQFIFQYYEEEERQRGNFPDRFSGHQFPNYSSELNVNALLLGDSALYLCASSLERFPIYNEQFFGPGTRLTVL.